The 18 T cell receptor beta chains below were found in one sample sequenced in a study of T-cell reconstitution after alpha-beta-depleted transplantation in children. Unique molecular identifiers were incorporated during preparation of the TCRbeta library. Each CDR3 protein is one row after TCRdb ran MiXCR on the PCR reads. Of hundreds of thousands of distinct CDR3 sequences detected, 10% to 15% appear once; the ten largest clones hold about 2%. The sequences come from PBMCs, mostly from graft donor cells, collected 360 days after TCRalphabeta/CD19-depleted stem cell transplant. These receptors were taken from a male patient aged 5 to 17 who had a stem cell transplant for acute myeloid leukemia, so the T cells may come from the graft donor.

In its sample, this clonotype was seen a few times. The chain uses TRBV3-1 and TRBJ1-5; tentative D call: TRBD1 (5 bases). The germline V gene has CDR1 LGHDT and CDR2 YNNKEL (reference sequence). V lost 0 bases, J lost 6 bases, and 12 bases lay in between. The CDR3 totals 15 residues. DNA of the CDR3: TGTGCCAGCAGCCAAGATCCCAGGGCGATTCAGCCCCAGCATTTT. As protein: CASSQDPRAIQPQHF.

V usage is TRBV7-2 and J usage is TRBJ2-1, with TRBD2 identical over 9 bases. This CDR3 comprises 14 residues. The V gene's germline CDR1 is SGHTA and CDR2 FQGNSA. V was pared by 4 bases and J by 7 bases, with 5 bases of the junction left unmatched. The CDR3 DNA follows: TGTGCCAGCAGCTCTGTAGCGGGAGCTAATGAGCAGTTCTTC. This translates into CASSSVAGANEQFF.

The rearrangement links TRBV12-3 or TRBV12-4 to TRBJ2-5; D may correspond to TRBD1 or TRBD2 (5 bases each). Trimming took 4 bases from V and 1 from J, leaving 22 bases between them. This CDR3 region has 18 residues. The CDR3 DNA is TGTGCCAGCAGTTCGGGGAGAGGGGTAGAGCGCATCCAAGAGACCCAGTACTTC. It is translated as CASSSGRGVERIQETQYF.

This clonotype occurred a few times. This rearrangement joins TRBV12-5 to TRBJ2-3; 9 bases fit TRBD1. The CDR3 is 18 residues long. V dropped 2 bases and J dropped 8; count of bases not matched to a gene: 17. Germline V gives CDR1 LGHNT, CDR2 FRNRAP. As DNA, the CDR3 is TGTGCTAGTGGTTTGACCATATTGAACAGGGGGCGAACTGTTACGCAGTATTTT. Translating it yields CASGLTILNRGRTVTQYF.

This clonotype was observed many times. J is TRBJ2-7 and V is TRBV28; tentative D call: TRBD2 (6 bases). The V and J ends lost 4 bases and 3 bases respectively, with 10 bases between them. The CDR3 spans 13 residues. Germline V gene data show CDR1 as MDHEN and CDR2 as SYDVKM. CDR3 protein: CASSSGTYYEQYF. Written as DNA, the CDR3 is TGTGCCAGCAGTTCCGGGACTTACTACGAGCAGTACTTC.

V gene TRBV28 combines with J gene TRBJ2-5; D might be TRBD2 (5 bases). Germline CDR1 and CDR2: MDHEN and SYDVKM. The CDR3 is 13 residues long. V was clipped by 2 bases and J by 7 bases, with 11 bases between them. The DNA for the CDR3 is TGTGCCAGCAGTTTACCCCTTGGAGGGACCCAGTACTTC. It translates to CASSLPLGGTQYF.

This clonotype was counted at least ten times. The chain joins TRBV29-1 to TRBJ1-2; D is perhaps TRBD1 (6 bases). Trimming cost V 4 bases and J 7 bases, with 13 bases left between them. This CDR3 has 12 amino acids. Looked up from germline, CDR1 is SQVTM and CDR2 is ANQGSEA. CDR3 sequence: CSVGGRGSGYTF. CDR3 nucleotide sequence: TGCAGCGTTGGCGGCAGGGGAAGTGGCTACACCTTC.

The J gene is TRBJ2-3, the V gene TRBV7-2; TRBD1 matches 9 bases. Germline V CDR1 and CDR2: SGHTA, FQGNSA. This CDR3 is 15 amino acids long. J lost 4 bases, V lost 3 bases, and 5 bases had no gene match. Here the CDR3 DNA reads TGTGCCAGCAGCTTGGACAGGGGCCCATCAGATACGCAGTATTTT. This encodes CASSLDRGPSDTQYF.

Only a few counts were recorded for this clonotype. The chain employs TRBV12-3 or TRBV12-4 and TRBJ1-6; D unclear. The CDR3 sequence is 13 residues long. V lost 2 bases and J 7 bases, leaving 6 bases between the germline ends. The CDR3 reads CASSLIGNSPLHF. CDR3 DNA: TGTGCCAGCAGTTTAATAGGAAATTCACCCCTCCACTTT.

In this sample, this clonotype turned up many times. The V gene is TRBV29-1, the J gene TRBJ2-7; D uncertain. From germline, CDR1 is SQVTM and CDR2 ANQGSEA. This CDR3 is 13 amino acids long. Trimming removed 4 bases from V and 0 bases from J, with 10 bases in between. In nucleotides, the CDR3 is TGCAGCGTTGGGGCGGAGAGCTCCTACGAGCAGTACTTC. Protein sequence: CSVGAESSYEQYF.

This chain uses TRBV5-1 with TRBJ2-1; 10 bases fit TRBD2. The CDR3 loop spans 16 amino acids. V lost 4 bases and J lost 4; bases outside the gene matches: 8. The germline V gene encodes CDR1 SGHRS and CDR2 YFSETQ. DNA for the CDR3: TGCGCCAGCAGCAAGAAATTAGCGGGAGGATACAATGAGCAGTTCTTC. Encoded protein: CASSKKLAGGYNEQFF.

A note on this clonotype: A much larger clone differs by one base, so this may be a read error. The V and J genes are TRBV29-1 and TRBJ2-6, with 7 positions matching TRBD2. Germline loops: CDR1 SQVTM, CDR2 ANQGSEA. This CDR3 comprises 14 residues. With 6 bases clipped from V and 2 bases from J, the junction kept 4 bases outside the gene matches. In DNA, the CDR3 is TGCAGCGTAAGGACTAGGGCTGGGGCCAACGTCCTGACTTTC. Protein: CSVRTRAGANVLTF. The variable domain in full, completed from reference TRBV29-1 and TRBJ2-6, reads SAVISQKPSRDICQRGTSLTIQCQVDSQVTMMFWYRQQPGQSLTLIATANQGSEATYESGFVIDKFPISRPNLTFSTLTVSNMSPEDSSIYLCSVRTRAGANVLTFGAGSRLTVL.

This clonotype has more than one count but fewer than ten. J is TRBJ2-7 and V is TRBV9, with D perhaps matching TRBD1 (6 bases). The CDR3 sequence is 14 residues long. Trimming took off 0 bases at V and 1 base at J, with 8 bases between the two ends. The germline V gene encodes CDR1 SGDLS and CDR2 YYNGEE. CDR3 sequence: CASSVEDSSYEQYF. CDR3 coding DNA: TGTGCCAGCAGCGTAGAGGACAGTTCCTACGAGCAGTACTTC.

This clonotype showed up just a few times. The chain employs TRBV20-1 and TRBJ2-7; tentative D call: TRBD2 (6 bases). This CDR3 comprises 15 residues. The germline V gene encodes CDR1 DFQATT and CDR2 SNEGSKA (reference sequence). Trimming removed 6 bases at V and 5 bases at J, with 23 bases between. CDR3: CSAPSVGGIDHEQYF. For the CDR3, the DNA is TGCAGTGCACCTTCGGTTGGCGGGATAGACCACGAGCAGTACTTC.

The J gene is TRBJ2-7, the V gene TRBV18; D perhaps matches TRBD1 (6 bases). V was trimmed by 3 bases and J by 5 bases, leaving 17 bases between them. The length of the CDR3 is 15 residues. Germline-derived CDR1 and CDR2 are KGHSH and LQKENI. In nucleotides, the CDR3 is TGTGCCAGCTCACCGCGCGGACAGTCCCCCCACGAGCAGTACTTC. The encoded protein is CASSPRGQSPHEQYF.

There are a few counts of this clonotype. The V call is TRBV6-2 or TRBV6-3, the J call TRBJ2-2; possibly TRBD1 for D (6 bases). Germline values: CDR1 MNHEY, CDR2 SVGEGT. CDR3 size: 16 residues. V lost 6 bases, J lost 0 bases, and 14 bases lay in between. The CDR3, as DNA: TGTGCCAGCAGCCTAAGACAGGCCGCGAACACCGGGGAGCTGTTTTTT. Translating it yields CASSLRQAANTGELFF.

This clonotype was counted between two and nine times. CDR3 nucleotides: TGTGCCACTTCACCCAGGGACCCCCTCGTAGCCAAAAACATTCAGTACTTC. Encoded protein: CATSPRDPLVAKNIQYF. This rearrangement joins TRBV28 to TRBJ2-4; TRBD1 or TRBD2 may be the D gene (5 bases each). The germline V gene has CDR1 MDHEN and CDR2 SYDVKM. Deletions cut 10 bases from V and 0 bases from J, with 22 bases between. The CDR3 contains 17 residues.

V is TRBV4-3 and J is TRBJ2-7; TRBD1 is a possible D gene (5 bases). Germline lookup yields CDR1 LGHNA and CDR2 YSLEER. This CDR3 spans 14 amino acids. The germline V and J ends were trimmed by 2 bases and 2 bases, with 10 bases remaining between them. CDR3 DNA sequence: TGCGCCAGCAGCCAAATGACAGAAGCCTACGAGCAGTACTTC. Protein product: CASSQMTEAYEQYF.